Listed here are 17 T cell receptor beta chains from one sample, sequenced in a study of cytomegalovirus exposure and HLA in healthy donors. Here immunoSEQ multiplex PCR was the method, and the copy in TCRdb shows in-frame clones only, minus some. The repertoire holds 220,000 or so clones, with around 90% as singletons. The source material was PBMCs. These receptors were collected from a woman aged 18-29 years in good health and CMV-seropositive.

J is TRBJ1-2 and V is TRBV6-6; maybe TRBD1 (5 bases). V dropped 4 bases and J dropped 2 bases, with 8 bases sitting between them. The CDR3 runs to 13 residues. Per germline, CDR1 MNHNY and CDR2 SVGAGI (reference sequence). The CDR3 protein is CASSSDNNYGYTF. DNA for the CDR3: TGTGCCAGCAGTTCGGACAACAACTATGGCTACACCTTC.

The chain employs TRBV29-1 and TRBJ2-7, with D tentatively TRBD1 (6 bases). V was clipped by 8 bases and J by 0 bases, with 11 bases between them. The germline gives CDR1 SQVTM, CDR2 ANQGSEA. This CDR3 region has 12 residues. The chain's CDR3 is CSTWTDSYEQYF. CDR3 sequence (DNA): TGCAGCACCTGGACAGACTCCTACGAGCAGTACTTC.

CDR3 loop: CASSDPSGVNEQFF. Written as DNA, the CDR3 is TGTGCCAGCAGCGACCCTAGCGGGGTCAATGAGCAGTTCTTC. The rearrangement links TRBV9 to TRBJ2-1; 9 positions agree with TRBD2. The J segment lost 6 bases and the V segment lost 3 bases, leaving 4 bases of the junction unmatched. The germline V gene has CDR1 SGDLS and CDR2 YYNGEE. This CDR3 has 14 residues.

The genes are TRBV5-1 and TRBJ1-2; no definite D call. Trimming stripped 4 bases from V and 2 bases from J, with 12 bases between. The CDR3 contains 14 residues. Germline values: CDR1 SGHRS, CDR2 YFSETQ. The CDR3 region is CASSPTELNYGYTF. CDR3 DNA: TGCGCCAGCAGCCCCACCGAGCTGAACTATGGCTACACCTTC.

The CDR3 coding sequence is TGTGCCAGCAGCACCCGGGGGGTAGCGGGAGGTTCGTACGAGCAGTACTTC. This encodes CASSTRGVAGGSYEQYF. The chain employs TRBV9 and TRBJ2-7; 10 bases line up with TRBD2. CDR1 and CDR2 (germline): SGDLS, YYNGEE. V lost 4 bases to trimming and J lost 4 bases; unmatched junction nucleotides: 14. The CDR3 runs 17 residues.

This chain links TRBV2 with TRBJ2-4; possibly TRBD2 for D (5 bases). Germline V gene data show CDR1 as SNHLY and CDR2 as FYNNEI. Trimming cost V 8 bases and J 0 bases, with 14 bases left between them. The CDR3 is made up of 15 amino acids. This chain's CDR3 is CASHGVGTAKNIQYF. CDR3 sequence (DNA): TGTGCCAGCCACGGGGTCGGAACAGCCAAAAACATTCAGTACTTC.

In its sample, this clone was seen once. V gene TRBV7-6 combines with J gene TRBJ2-7; tentatively, D is TRBD2 (6 bases). The CDR3 spans 13 residues. The germline V gene encodes CDR1 SGHVS and CDR2 FNYEAQ. V lost 2 bases and J 7 bases, leaving 12 bases between the germline ends. CDR3 amino acids: CASSLRTGGEQYF. DNA for the CDR3: TGTGCCAGCAGCTTACGGACCGGAGGGGAGCAGTACTTC.

The chain combines TRBV28 with TRBJ1-2, with D perhaps TRBD1 (6 bases). The V and J ends lost 6 bases and 4 bases respectively, with 15 bases between them. Germline CDR1 is MDHEN and CDR2 is SYDVKM. This CDR3 is 14 amino acids long. Here the CDR3 DNA reads TGTGCCAGCAGCCCCGGACAGTCCCTCTATGGCTACACCTTC. Amino acids: CASSPGQSLYGYTF.

The chain uses TRBV2 and TRBJ2-3, with TRBD2 matching 10 bases. Germline-derived CDR1 and CDR2 are SNHLY and FYNNEI. Losses at the gene ends were 0 bases for V and 5 bases for J; bases not matched to a gene: 11. The CDR3 length is 18 residues. This CDR3 reads CASSEANSGRAGGDTQYF. The CDR3 DNA reads TGTGCCAGCAGTGAAGCGAACAGCGGGAGGGCAGGAGGAGATACGCAGTATTTT.

J is TRBJ1-3 and V is TRBV25-1; D gene unclear. With 8 bases removed from V and 3 bases from J, the gap between germline ends came to 11 bases. Germline CDR1 MGHDK, CDR2 SYGVNS. The CDR3 contains 13 residues. CDR3 sequence reads: CASGQSGGNTIYF. The CDR3 nucleotides are TGTGCCAGCGGCCAGTCAGGTGGAAACACCATATATTTT.

The chain employs TRBV7-6 and TRBJ2-1, with 8 bases matching TRBD1. J gave up 5 bases and V 3 bases, and 3 bases lay outside the gene matches. The CDR3 has 14 amino acids. CDR1 and CDR2 (germline): SGHVS, FNYEAQ. The CDR3 DNA sequence: TGTGCCAGCAGCTTGGGACAGGATAACAATGAGCAGTTCTTC. The encoded protein is CASSLGQDNNEQFF.

The rearrangement links TRBV28 to TRBJ2-1; TRBD2 matches 12 bases. This CDR3 contains 15 residues. J lost 5 bases, V lost 8 bases, and 7 bases had no gene match. CDR1 and CDR2 from the germline V gene are MDHEN and SYDVKM. CDR3 sequence (DNA): TGTGCCAGCGGCTTGACTAGCGGGAGCCACAATGAGCAGTTCTTC. This gives the protein CASGLTSGSHNEQFF.

V gene TRBV7-6 combines with J gene TRBJ1-2; 8 positions agree with TRBD1. This CDR3 comprises 16 residues. Trimming at V came to 5 bases and at J to 2 bases, leaving 10 bases not matched to a gene. Germline V gene data show CDR1 as SGHVS and CDR2 as FNYEAQ. The CDR3 DNA sequence: TGTGCCAGCAGCCCATTCACAGGGGGACTCAACTATGGCTACACCTTC. Translation gives CASSPFTGGLNYGYTF.

The rearrangement links TRBV12-5 to TRBJ2-5; D might be TRBD2 (5 bases). The germline CDR1 and CDR2 sequences are LGHNT and FRNRAP. This CDR3 has 12 residues. Trimming took 7 bases from V and 5 from J, leaving 11 bases between them. This CDR3 is CASAGYGETQYF. CDR3 in DNA: TGTGCTAGTGCGGGGTACGGGGAGACCCAGTACTTC.

V gene TRBV29-1 combines with J gene TRBJ1-2; perhaps TRBD1 as D (5 bases). Germline-derived CDR1 and CDR2 are SQVTM and ANQGSEA. CDR3 length equals 12 residues. Trimming took off 4 bases at V and 2 bases at J, with 8 bases between the two ends. CDR3 sequence: CSVGRGNYGYTF. CDR3 DNA: TGCAGCGTTGGGAGGGGAAACTATGGCTACACCTTC.

This chain uses TRBV9 with TRBJ2-3; perhaps TRBD2 as D (6 bases). The V end was cut by 4 bases, the J end by 4 bases, with 16 bases between. Germline loops: CDR1 SGDLS, CDR2 YYNGEE. The CDR3 contains 15 residues. This CDR3 reads CASSPRLGWADTQYF. The CDR3 DNA reads as TGTGCCAGCAGCCCCAGACTAGGGTGGGCAGATACGCAGTATTTT. Supplemented by reference TRBV9 and TRBJ2-3, the full variable domain reads DSGVTQTPKHLITATGQRVTLRCSPRSGDLSVYWYQQSLDQGLQFLIQYYNGEERAKGNILERFSAQQFPDLHSELNLSSLELGDSALYFCASSPRLGWADTQYFGPGTRLTVL.

The chain uses TRBV27 and TRBJ2-7; TRBD2 matches at 8 bases. There are 15 residues in the CDR3. Germline CDR1 reads MNHEY; CDR2 reads SMNVEV (reference sequence). Trimming took 1 base from V and 5 from J; bases not matched to a gene: 7. CDR3 in DNA: TGTGCCAGCAGTTTATTACGGGGGGGACTGGACGAGCAGTACTTC. It yields the protein CASSLLRGGLDEQYF.